This T cell receptor beta chain was profiled in a study of T cells in Graves' hyperthyroidism and ophthalmopathy. The table lists this clonotype with a few counts. Amplification of TCR beta CDR3 regions was performed using RNA transcripts as template. The TCR CDR3 was amplified in a first-round RT-PCR using the HTBI primer set. MiXCR, applied by TCRdb to the multiplex PCR reads, yields one record per CDR3 protein. Among about 640,000 distinct CDR3 sequences listed, about 14% were seen once. The sample consisted of blood. This TCR was recovered from a woman between 50 and 59 years old with Graves' ophthalmopathy.

The CDR3 coding sequence is TGTGCCACACAAAGCGGTAGCGGGAGGAACACCGGGGAGCTGTTTTTT. Translation: CATQSGSGRNTGELFF. The rearrangement uses TRBV24-1 and TRBJ2-2; 9 positions agree with TRBD2. Germline CDR1 KGHDR, CDR2 SFDVKD. The J segment lost 1 base and the V segment lost 10 bases, leaving 9 bases of the junction unmatched. The CDR3 spans 16 residues.